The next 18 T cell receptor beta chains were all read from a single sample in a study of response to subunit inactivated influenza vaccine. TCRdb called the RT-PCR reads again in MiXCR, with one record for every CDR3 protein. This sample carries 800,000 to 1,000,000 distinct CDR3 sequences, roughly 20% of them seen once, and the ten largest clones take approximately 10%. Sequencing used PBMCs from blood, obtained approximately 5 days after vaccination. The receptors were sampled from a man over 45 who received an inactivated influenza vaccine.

The CDR3 nucleotides read TGTGCCAGCAGTTTATTCGGCCACGCGAACACCGGGGAGCTGTTTTTT. Translation gives CASSLFGHANTGELFF. This sequence joins TRBV27 and TRBJ2-2; D unclear. Per germline, CDR1 MNHEY and CDR2 SMNVEV (reference sequence). V dropped 1 base and J dropped 0 bases, with 9 bases sitting between them. The CDR3 is made up of 16 amino acids.

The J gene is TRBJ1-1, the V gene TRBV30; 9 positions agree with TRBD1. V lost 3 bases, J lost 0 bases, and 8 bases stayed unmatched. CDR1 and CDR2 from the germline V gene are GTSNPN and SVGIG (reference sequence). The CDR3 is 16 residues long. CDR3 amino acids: CAWSAGTGPLNTEAFF. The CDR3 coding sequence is TGTGCCTGGAGCGCCGGGACAGGGCCCCTGAACACTGAAGCTTTCTTT.

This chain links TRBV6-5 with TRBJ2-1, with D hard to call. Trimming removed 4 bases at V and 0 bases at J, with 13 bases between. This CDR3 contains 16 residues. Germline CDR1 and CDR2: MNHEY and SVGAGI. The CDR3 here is CASSSIRPFSYNEQFF. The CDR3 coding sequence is TGTGCCAGCAGTTCCATCCGGCCGTTCTCCTACAATGAGCAGTTCTTC.

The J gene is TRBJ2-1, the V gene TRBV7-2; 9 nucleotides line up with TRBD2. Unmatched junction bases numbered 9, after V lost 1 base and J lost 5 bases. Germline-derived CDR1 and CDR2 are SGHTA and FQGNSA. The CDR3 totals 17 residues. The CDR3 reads CASSLGGTAGGNNEQFF. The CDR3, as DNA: TGTGCCAGCAGCTTAGGGGGGACAGCGGGGGGAAACAATGAGCAGTTCTTC.

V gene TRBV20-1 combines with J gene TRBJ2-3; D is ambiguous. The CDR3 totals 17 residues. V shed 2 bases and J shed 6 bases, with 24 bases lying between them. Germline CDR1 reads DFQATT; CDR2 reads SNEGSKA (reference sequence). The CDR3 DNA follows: TGCAGTGCTAGACTCGGAGTTCGGCCGTCTGCCTTGGATACGCAGTATTTT. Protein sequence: CSARLGVRPSALDTQYF.

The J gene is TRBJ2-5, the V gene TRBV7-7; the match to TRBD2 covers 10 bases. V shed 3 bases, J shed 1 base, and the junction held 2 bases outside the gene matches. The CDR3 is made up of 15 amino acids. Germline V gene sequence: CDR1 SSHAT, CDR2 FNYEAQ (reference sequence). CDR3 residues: CASSLGLAPQETQYF. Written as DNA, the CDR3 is TGTGCCAGCAGCTTGGGACTAGCGCCCCAAGAGACCCAGTACTTC.

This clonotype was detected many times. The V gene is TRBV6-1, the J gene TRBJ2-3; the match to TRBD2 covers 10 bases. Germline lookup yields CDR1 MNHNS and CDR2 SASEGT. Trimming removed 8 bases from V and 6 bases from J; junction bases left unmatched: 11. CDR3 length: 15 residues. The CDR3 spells CASGASGGAWDTQYF. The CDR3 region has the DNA TGTGCCAGCGGTGCGAGCGGGGGGGCCTGGGATACGCAGTATTTT.

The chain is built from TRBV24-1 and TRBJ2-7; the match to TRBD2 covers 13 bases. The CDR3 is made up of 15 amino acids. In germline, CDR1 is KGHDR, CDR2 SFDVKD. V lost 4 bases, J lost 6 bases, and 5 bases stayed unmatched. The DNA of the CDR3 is TGTGCCACCAGTGAAACTAGCGGGAGGGCCTCCGAGCAGTACTTC. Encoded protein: CATSETSGRASEQYF.

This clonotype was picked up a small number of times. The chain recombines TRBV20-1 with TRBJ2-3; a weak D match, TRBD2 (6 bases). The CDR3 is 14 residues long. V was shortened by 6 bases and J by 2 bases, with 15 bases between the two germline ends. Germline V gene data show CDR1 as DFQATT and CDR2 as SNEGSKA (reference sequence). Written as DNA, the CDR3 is TGCAGTGCCCCAAAAGCGGGTCTCACAGATACGCAGTATTTT. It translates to CSAPKAGLTDTQYF.

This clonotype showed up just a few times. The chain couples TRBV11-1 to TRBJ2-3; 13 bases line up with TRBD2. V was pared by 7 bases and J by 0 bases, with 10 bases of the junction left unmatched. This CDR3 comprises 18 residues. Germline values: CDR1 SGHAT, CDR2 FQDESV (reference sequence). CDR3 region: CASTKGLAGDTSTDTQYF. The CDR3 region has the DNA TGTGCCAGCACCAAAGGACTAGCGGGGGACACTAGCACAGATACGCAGTATTTT.

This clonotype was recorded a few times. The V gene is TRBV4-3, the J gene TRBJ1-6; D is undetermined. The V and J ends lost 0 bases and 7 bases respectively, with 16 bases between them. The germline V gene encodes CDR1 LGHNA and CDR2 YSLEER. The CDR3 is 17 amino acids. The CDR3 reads CASSQDPKPHRNSPLHF. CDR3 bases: TGCGCCAGCAGCCAAGATCCGAAACCGCACCGAAATTCACCCCTCCACTTT.

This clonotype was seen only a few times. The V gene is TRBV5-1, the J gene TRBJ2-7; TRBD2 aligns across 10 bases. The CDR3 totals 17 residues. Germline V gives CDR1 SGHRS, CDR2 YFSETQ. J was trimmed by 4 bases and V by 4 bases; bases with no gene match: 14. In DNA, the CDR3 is TGCGCCAGCAGCGTGAGCCCTAGCGGGGGTATTACTTACGAGCAGTACTTC. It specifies CASSVSPSGGITYEQYF. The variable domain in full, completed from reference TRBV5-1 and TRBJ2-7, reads KAGVTQTPRYLIKTRGQQVTLSCSPISGHRSVSWYQQTPGQGLQFLFEYFSETQRNKGNFPGRFSGRQFSNSRSEMNVSTLELGDSALYLCASSVSPSGGITYEQYFGPGTRLTVT.

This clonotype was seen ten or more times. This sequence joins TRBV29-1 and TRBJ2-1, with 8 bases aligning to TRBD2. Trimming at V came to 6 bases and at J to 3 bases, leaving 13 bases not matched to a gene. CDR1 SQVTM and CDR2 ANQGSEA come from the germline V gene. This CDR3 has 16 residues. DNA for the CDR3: TGCAGCGTAGCCGAGGGGGTAGCGGGGCTCTACAATGAGCAGTTCTTC. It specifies CSVAEGVAGLYNEQFF.

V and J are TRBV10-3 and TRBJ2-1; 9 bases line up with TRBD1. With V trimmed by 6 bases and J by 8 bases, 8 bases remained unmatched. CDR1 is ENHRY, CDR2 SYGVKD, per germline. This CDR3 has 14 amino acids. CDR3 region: CAIRGTGRTDEQFF. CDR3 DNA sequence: TGTGCCATCAGGGGGACAGGGAGGACCGATGAGCAGTTCTTC.

The CDR3 DNA sequence: TGTGCCAGCAGTCCCGGGACAGGGGGGGCTGAAGCTTTCTTT. Amino acids: CASSPGTGGAEAFF. The chain joins TRBV27 to TRBJ1-1; TRBD1 matches 11 bases. Trimming took 5 bases from V and 6 from J; bases not matched to a gene: 5. Germline lookup yields CDR1 MNHEY and CDR2 SMNVEV (reference sequence). The CDR3 runs to 14 residues.

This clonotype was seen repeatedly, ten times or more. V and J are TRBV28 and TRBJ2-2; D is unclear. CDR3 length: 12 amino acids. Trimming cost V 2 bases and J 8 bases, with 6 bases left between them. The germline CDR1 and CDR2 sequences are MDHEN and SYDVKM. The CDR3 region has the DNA TGTGCCAGCAGTTTACCCCGGGGGGAGCTGTTTTTT. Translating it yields CASSLPRGELFF.

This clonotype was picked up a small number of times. This chain's CDR3 is CASSFTSGDTQYF. CDR3 DNA sequence: TGTGCCAGCAGCTTTACTAGCGGGGATACGCAGTATTTT. The V call is TRBV11-2, the J call TRBJ2-3; TRBD2 aligns across 9 bases. This CDR3 is 13 amino acids long. Germline lookup yields CDR1 SGHAT and CDR2 FQNNGV. Trimming cost V 3 bases and J 6 bases; bases outside gene matches: 1.

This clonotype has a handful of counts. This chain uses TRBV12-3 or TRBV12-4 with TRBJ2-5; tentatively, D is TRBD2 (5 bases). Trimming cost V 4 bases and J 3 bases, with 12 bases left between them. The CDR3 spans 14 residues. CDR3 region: CASSSQWTEETQYF. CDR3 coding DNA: TGTGCCAGCAGTTCTCAGTGGACTGAAGAGACCCAGTACTTC.